The sequence of this T cell receptor (beta chain) was determined in a study of blood T cell repertoires in COVID-19. Study-wide background: There were acute and convalescent COVID-19 samples, and they came from the United States, Italy and Spain.

Self-reported history from a screening survey and questionnaire set each donor's cohort. Two negative PCRs, clearance, or symptom resolution had been documented for recovered Cohort 3 donors. A remark on this clone: Other DNA sequences in the same sample also yield this CDR3.

In the source study's methods: Amplified reference gene primers provided the basis for estimating nucleated cell counts. The method was immunoSEQ multiplex PCR; TCRdb's version includes in-frame clones alone and lacks a portion of them. That table supplies the V and J calls and clone size; D and trimming were determined from the DNA. The sample holds a few hundred thousand clones, about 88% seen once. The CDR3 runs to 14 residues. V lost 4 bases, J lost 4 bases, and 11 bases lay in between. CDR1 LNHDA and CDR2 SQIVND come from the germline V gene (reference sequence). The chain combines TRBV19 with TRBJ2-1; D is perhaps TRBD2 (6 bases). Sequences were obtained from PBMCs or T cells enriched from blood (not recorded which). The sequence was collected from a woman under 30 who had recovered from COVID-19. The CDR3 DNA follows: TGTGCCAGTAGTAACGGGGGAGATTACAATGAGCAGTTCTTC. Protein: CASSNGGDYNEQFF.